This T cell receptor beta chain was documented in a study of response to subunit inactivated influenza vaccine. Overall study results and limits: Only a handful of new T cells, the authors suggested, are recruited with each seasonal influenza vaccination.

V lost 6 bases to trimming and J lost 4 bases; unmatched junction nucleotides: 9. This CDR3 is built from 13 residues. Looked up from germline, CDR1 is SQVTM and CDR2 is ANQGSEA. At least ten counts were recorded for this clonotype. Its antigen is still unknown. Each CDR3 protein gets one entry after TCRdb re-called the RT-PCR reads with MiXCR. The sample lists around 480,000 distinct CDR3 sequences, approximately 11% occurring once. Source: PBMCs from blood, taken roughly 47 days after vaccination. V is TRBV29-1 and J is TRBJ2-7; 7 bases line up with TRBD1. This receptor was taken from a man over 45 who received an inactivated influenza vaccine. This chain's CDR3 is CSVRTGTGYEQYF. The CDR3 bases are TGCAGCGTCCGGACAGGAACCGGTTACGAGCAGTACTTC.